This T cell receptor (beta chain) is drawn from a study of blood T cell repertoires in COVID-19. Study information: Samples came from the United States, Italy and Spain, spanning acute and convalescent COVID-19.

Trimming at V came to 4 bases and at J to 7 bases, leaving 11 bases not matched to a gene. The germline gives CDR1 SGHTA, CDR2 FQGNSA. The CDR3 runs 16 residues. Per the authors' pipeline: For nucleated cells, counts were estimated from reference gene primer amplification. Clones were read by immunoSEQ multiplex PCR, and TCRdb kept only the in-frame ones, dropping some. From that table come the V and J calls and clone size; the DNA was used to work out D and trimming. The sample holds 400,000 to 500,000 clones, roughly 90% seen once. The clonotype comes from a woman in her thirties or forties who had recovered from COVID-19. The gene calls are TRBV7-2 and TRBJ2-1, with 9 bases that match TRBD1. Sequencing was performed on PBMCs or T cells enriched from blood (not recorded which). CDR3 protein: CASSSKTGGRRNEQFF. CDR3 nucleotides: TGTGCCAGCAGCTCTAAGACAGGGGGTAGGAGGAATGAGCAGTTCTTC.